The next 16 T cell receptor beta chains were all read from a single sample in a study of T cell repertoires in cytomegalovirus infection. Each CDR3 protein is one row after TCRdb ran MiXCR on the reads. In the table there are fewer than 550,000 distinct CDR3 sequences, around 11% of which are singletons. The sample consisted of PBMCs. The receptors derive from a human donor in good health (CMV status not recorded). Some clones in this sample may be carry-over from other donors' samples.

This clonotype was seen a handful of times. The chain is built from TRBV6-6 and TRBJ1-1; 8 bases align to TRBD1. Germline CDR1 MNHNY, CDR2 SVGAGI (reference sequence). The CDR3 has 13 residues. With V trimmed by 6 bases and J by 7 bases, 7 bases remained unmatched. CDR3 amino acids: CASSLTGAGEAFF. Written as DNA, the CDR3 is TGTGCCAGCAGCCTGACAGGGGCGGGTGAAGCTTTCTTT.

The chain carries TRBV20-1 and TRBJ1-1; no clear D gene. The CDR3 loop spans 14 amino acids. The V end lost 2 bases, the J end lost 5 bases, and 15 bases lay between the germline ends. CDR1 is DFQATT, CDR2 SNEGSKA, per germline (reference sequence). The CDR3 loop is CSARKSSSKTEAFF. CDR3 nucleotide sequence: TGCAGTGCTAGAAAATCATCTTCAAAAACTGAAGCTTTCTTT.

This clonotype was recorded a few times. The V and J genes are TRBV29-1 and TRBJ2-6, with a weak D call TRBD1 (5 bases). V was cut by 0 bases and J by 0 bases, with 9 bases left in between. This CDR3 has 16 residues. CDR1 is SQVTM and CDR2 is ANQGSEA in the germline V gene. The CDR3 sequence is CSVEDDSHSGANVLTF. The CDR3 bases are TGCAGCGTTGAAGACGACAGTCACTCTGGGGCCAACGTCCTGACTTTC. The full variable domain, with the rest looked up from reference TRBV29-1 and TRBJ2-6, is SAVISQKPSRDICQRGTSLTIQCQVDSQVTMMFWYRQQPGQSLTLIATANQGSEATYESGFVIDKFPISRPNLTFSTLTVSNMSPEDSSIYLCSVEDDSHSGANVLTFGAGSRLTVL.

The gene calls are TRBV29-1 and TRBJ2-1; D is ambiguous. The germline gives CDR1 SQVTM, CDR2 ANQGSEA. This CDR3 contains 13 residues. Trimming removed 7 bases at V and 5 bases at J, with 15 bases between. In DNA, the CDR3 is TGCAGCGGAAAGACCGGGCCTAACAATGAGCAGTTCTTC. This encodes CSGKTGPNNEQFF.

Only a few counts were recorded for this clonotype. The chain recombines TRBV20-1 with TRBJ2-1; 9 nucleotides agree with TRBD2. CDR1 and CDR2 from the germline V gene are DFQATT and SNEGSKA (reference sequence). The CDR3 consists of 15 residues. V was clipped by 0 bases and J by 9 bases; unmatched bases: 9. The CDR3: CSARDWSSGIPEQFF. For the CDR3, the DNA is TGCAGTGCTAGAGATTGGTCTAGCGGGATTCCTGAGCAGTTCTTC.

This clonotype was picked up one time. This chain uses TRBV23-1 with TRBJ2-2; no definite D call. TRBV23-1 has ORF status, its function being uncertain. Deletions cut 1 base from V and 7 bases from J, with 16 bases between. The CDR3 covers 16 residues. The CDR3 DNA follows: TGCGCCAGCAGTCAATGTCAAGGGAAGGCGTACGGGGAGCTGTTTTTT. It codes for CASSQCQGKAYGELFF.

The chain combines TRBV15 with TRBJ1-5; possible D gene TRBD1, 6 bases. CDR1 LNHNV and CDR2 YYDKDF come from the germline V gene (reference sequence). The CDR3 has 13 residues. Trimming shortened V by 1 base and J by 7 bases, and 8 bases separated the two germline ends. CDR3: CATSRVQGQPQHF. CDR3 sequence (DNA): TGTGCCACCAGCAGAGTTCAGGGGCAGCCCCAGCATTTT.

This clonotype was recorded many times. The chain carries TRBV7-3 and TRBJ2-5; tentative D call: TRBD2 (5 bases). The length of the CDR3 is 15 residues. Germline lookup yields CDR1 SGHTA and CDR2 FQGTGA. Trimming cost V 5 bases and J 11 bases, with 24 bases left between them. The CDR3 sequence: CASSPFAGPDLIQYF. The CDR3 DNA reads TGTGCCAGCAGCCCTTTTGCGGGTCCAGACCTCATACAGTACTTC.

This clonotype has a handful of counts. V usage is TRBV19 and J usage is TRBJ2-1, with D possibly being TRBD1 or TRBD2 (5 bases each). Trimming took 0 bases from V and 5 from J, leaving 23 bases between them. The V gene's germline CDR1 is LNHDA and CDR2 SQIVND (reference sequence). The CDR3 runs to 19 residues. The CDR3 protein is CASSIDLMNPGARDNEQFF. The DNA for the CDR3 is TGTGCCAGTAGTATAGATCTAATGAATCCCGGGGCTAGGGACAATGAGCAGTTCTTC.

The V and J genes are TRBV7-3 and TRBJ2-6; the D is unclear. Trimming removed 4 bases at V and 4 bases at J, with 8 bases between. The germline V gene has CDR1 SGHTA and CDR2 FQGTGA. The CDR3 length is 14 residues. The CDR3 spells CASSSAEGANVLTF. The CDR3 nucleotides read TGTGCCAGCAGCTCTGCCGAAGGGGCCAACGTCCTGACTTTC.

This clonotype was observed many times. The V call is TRBV5-1, the J call TRBJ1-2; tentatively, D is TRBD1 (5 bases). V was clipped by 0 bases and J by 4 bases, with 16 bases between them. The CDR3 contains 16 residues. Per the germline V gene, CDR1 is SGHRS and CDR2 is YFSETQ. Written as DNA, the CDR3 is TGCGCCAGCAGCTTGGCGAGCCAACAGGAGGGCTATGGCTACACCTTC. Its protein product is CASSLASQQEGYGYTF.

In this sample, this clonotype turned up a few times. The rearrangement joins TRBV9 to TRBJ1-4, with D perhaps matching TRBD1 (6 bases). The CDR3 extends over 15 amino acids. Germline CDR1 SGDLS, CDR2 YYNGEE. Trimming left V 4 bases short and J 5 bases short, with 15 bases between. In DNA form, the CDR3 reads TGTGCCAGCAGCCCACAGGGCGGTGTCAATGAAAAACTGTTTTTT. This gives the protein CASSPQGGVNEKLFF. Together with reference TRBV9 and TRBJ1-4, the CDR3 gives the full variable domain: DSGVTQTPKHLITATGQRVTLRCSPRSGDLSVYWYQQSLDQGLQFLIQYYNGEERAKGNILERFSAQQFPDLHSELNLSSLELGDSALYFCASSPQGGVNEKLFFGSGTQLSVL.

This clonotype came up many times. This sequence joins TRBV7-9 and TRBJ2-4; 14 bases are shared with TRBD2. J was trimmed by 1 base and V by 6 bases; bases with no gene match: 2. Germline assignment: CDR1 SEHNR and CDR2 FQNEAQ (reference sequence). The CDR3 totals 16 residues. The CDR3, as DNA: TGTGCCAGCAGGGGACTAGCGGGGGTCGCCAAAAACATTCAGTACTTC. This translates into CASRGLAGVAKNIQYF.

Written as DNA, the CDR3 is TGCGCCAGCAGCCAAGCTAGCGGGGGCCCCTCCTACAATGAGCAGTTCTTC. This gives the protein CASSQASGGPSYNEQFF. J is TRBJ2-1 and V is TRBV4-1; the match to TRBD2 covers 10 bases. The CDR3 consists of 17 residues. V shed 1 base and J 0 bases; nucleotides not matched to a gene: 3. The germline CDR1 and CDR2 sequences are MGHRA and YSYEKL.

The J gene is TRBJ1-1, the V gene TRBV5-1; weak D call: TRBD1 (6 bases). Trimming removed 0 bases at V and 7 bases at J, with 16 bases between. This CDR3 comprises 15 residues. From germline, CDR1 is SGHRS and CDR2 YFSETQ. CDR3: CASSLAGGWTVEAFF. CDR3 DNA sequence: TGCGCCAGCAGCTTGGCGGGAGGTTGGACAGTTGAAGCTTTCTTT.

This clonotype was picked up many times. The chain links TRBV11-3 to TRBJ2-5; 7 bases map to TRBD1. The CDR3 has 13 amino acids. The germline V gene has CDR1 SGHNT and CDR2 YENEEA. With 5 bases clipped from V and 3 bases from J, the junction kept 3 bases outside the gene matches. CDR3 loop: CASSDDREETQYF. The CDR3 coding sequence is TGTGCCAGCAGCGATGACAGGGAAGAGACCCAGTACTTC.